One sample yielded the 32 T cell receptor beta chains listed below, sequenced in a study of cytomegalovirus exposure and HLA in healthy donors (dated by TCRdb to about 2017). Library prep was done by the immunoSEQ multiplex PCR assay. TCRdb stores this immuneACCESS table with in-frame sequences only. Part of the clones is absent; in the studies checked, under half of the shortfall reflects unresolved V genes, and no reason is known for the rest. This sample lists some 250,000 clones; 90% were detected once. Less than 0.4% of the sample belongs to the ten largest clones. The material sequenced was PBMCs. The receptor source for this set is a young woman in good health and CMV-seronegative.

The chain couples TRBV28 to TRBJ1-1; D ambiguous. There are 11 residues in the CDR3. Trimming removed 6 bases at V and 7 bases at J, with 9 bases between. In germline, CDR1 is MDHEN, CDR2 SYDVKM. CDR3 in DNA: TGTGCCAGCAGCCCCGGGGTTGAAGCTTTCTTT. It is translated as CASSPGVEAFF.

This sequence joins TRBV2 and TRBJ2-2; the D is unclear. V gave up 5 bases and J gave up 1 base, with 8 bases separating them. This CDR3 is 14 amino acids long. The germline V gene encodes CDR1 SNHLY and CDR2 FYNNEI. The CDR3 sequence: CASSFVWNTGELFF. The CDR3 DNA follows: TGTGCCAGCAGTTTCGTTTGGAACACCGGGGAGCTGTTTTTT.

CDR3 nucleotide sequence: TGTGCCAGCAGCTTTTTTGGACAGGGTGACAATCAGCCCCAGCATTTT. It encodes CASSFFGQGDNQPQHF. This sequence joins TRBV5-6 and TRBJ1-5; 8 bases are shared with TRBD1. Germline lookup yields CDR1 SGHDT and CDR2 YYEEEE. CDR3 length equals 16 residues. Trimming cost V 2 bases and J 3 bases; bases outside gene matches: 7. Using reference TRBV5-6 and TRBJ1-5 for the parts outside the CDR3, the full variable domain is DAGVTQSPTHLIKTRGQQVTLRCSPKSGHDTVSWYQQALGQGPQFIFQYYEEEERQRGNFPDRFSGHQFPNYSSELNVNALLLGDSALYLCASSFFGQGDNQPQHFGDGTRLSIL.

The rearrangement links TRBV2 to TRBJ2-7; no definite D call. The germline V and J ends were trimmed by 3 bases and 6 bases, with 9 bases remaining between them. Germline values: CDR1 SNHLY, CDR2 FYNNEI. The CDR3 loop spans 12 amino acids. CDR3 loop: CASSDAVLEQYF. The CDR3 DNA sequence: TGTGCCAGCAGTGATGCGGTCCTCGAGCAGTACTTC.

The chain is built from TRBV28 and TRBJ2-7; tentative D call: TRBD2 (5 bases). Trimming took off 5 bases at V and 6 bases at J, with 20 bases between the two ends. Germline lookup yields CDR1 MDHEN and CDR2 SYDVKM. The CDR3 spans 15 residues. CDR3 sequence reads: CASSPRTGWFGEQYV. CDR3 coding DNA: TGTGCCAGCAGTCCACGGACGGGGTGGTTTGGCGAGCAGTACGTC.

The V gene is TRBV19, the J gene TRBJ2-1; tentative D call: TRBD2 (6 bases). There are 12 residues in the CDR3. CDR1 is LNHDA, CDR2 SQIVND, per germline (reference sequence). V was cut by 7 bases and J by 4 bases, with 8 bases left in between. DNA of the CDR3: TGTGCCAGTAACGGGGGTTACAATGAGCAGTTCTTC. It yields the protein CASNGGYNEQFF.

This clone has only one observation. This chain uses TRBV7-3 with TRBJ2-2, with TRBD2 identical over 9 bases. The CDR3 is made up of 15 amino acids. Germline V gene lookup returns CDR1 SGHTA and CDR2 FQGTGA. The ends lost 5 bases at V and 4 bases at J; junction bases unmatched: 5. In DNA, the CDR3 is TGTGCCAGCAGCCTAGCGGGGATGAGCACCGGGGAGCTGTTTTTT. Its translation is CASSLAGMSTGELFF.

V is TRBV11-2 and J is TRBJ2-1, with 15 bases matching TRBD2. Germline V lookup: CDR1 SGHAT, CDR2 FQNNGV. This CDR3 has 18 amino acids. Trimming took 5 bases from V and 1 from J; bases not matched to a gene: 6. The CDR3 spells CASSTGLAGGPSYNEQFF. The CDR3 nucleotides are TGTGCCAGCAGCACCGGACTAGCGGGGGGGCCATCCTACAATGAGCAGTTCTTC. Full variable domain (missing parts from reference TRBV11-2 and TRBJ2-1): EAGVAQSPRYKIIEKRQSVAFWCNPISGHATLYWYQQILGQGPKLLIQFQNNGVVDDSQLPKDRFSAERLKGVDSTLKIQPAKLEDSAVYLCASSTGLAGGPSYNEQFFGPGTRLTVL.

The CDR3: CATRKTGNTEAFF. The CDR3 DNA is TGTGCCACCAGGAAGACAGGGAACACTGAAGCTTTCTTT. V and J are TRBV15 and TRBJ1-1; a possible D gene is TRBD1 (6 bases). The CDR3 runs to 13 residues. Germline V gene data show CDR1 as LNHNV and CDR2 as YYDKDF (reference sequence). Trimming removed 6 bases from V and 1 base from J, with 9 bases in between. Drawing the rest from reference TRBV15 and TRBJ1-1, the complete variable domain is DAMVIQNPRYQVTQFGKPVTLSCSQTLNHNVMYWYQQKSSQAPKLLFHYYDKDFNNEADTPDNFQSRRPNTSFCFLDIRSPGLGDTAMYLCATRKTGNTEAFFGQGTRLTVV.

The chain has TRBV19 and TRBJ1-5; maybe TRBD1 (6 bases). This CDR3 contains 14 residues. Trimming took off 7 bases at V and 7 bases at J, with 17 bases between the two ends. Germline V gives CDR1 LNHDA, CDR2 SQIVND (reference sequence). CDR3 coding DNA: TGTGCCAGTACCGTGACGGGACACTCCCAGCCCCAGCATTTT. Its protein product is CASTVTGHSQPQHF.

The gene calls are TRBV27 and TRBJ2-3; 9 nucleotides align to TRBD2. The CDR3 contains 17 residues. CDR1 and CDR2 from the germline V gene are MNHEY and SMNVEV (reference sequence). The trim removed 1 base at V and 6 bases at J, leaving 11 bases unmatched. CDR3 loop: CASSLFIAGGLSDTQYF. The CDR3, as DNA: TGTGCCAGCAGTTTATTCATCGCGGGGGGGCTCAGCGATACGCAGTATTTT.

The chain is built from TRBV27 and TRBJ1-6; D ambiguous. Germline values: CDR1 MNHEY, CDR2 SMNVEV (reference sequence). CDR3 length equals 14 residues. V was cut by 5 bases and J by 7 bases, with 12 bases left in between. The CDR3 region is CASSTRDLNSPLHF. The CDR3 nucleotides are TGTGCCAGCAGTACCCGGGATTTGAATTCACCCCTCCACTTT.

The chain employs TRBV7-9 and TRBJ1-2, with unresolved D. Trimming stripped 2 bases from V and 8 bases from J, with 18 bases between. CDR1 SEHNR and CDR2 FQNEAQ come from the germline V gene (reference sequence). The CDR3 has 15 residues. The CDR3 here is CASSLRSGTVLGYTF. The CDR3 coding sequence is TGTGCCAGCAGCTTACGGTCCGGTACGGTGCTGGGCTACACCTTC.

J is TRBJ2-5 and V is TRBV9, with D possibly being TRBD1 (5 bases). The CDR3 sequence is 16 residues long. Trimming stripped 4 bases from V and 2 bases from J, with 18 bases between. The V gene's germline CDR1 is SGDLS and CDR2 YYNGEE. CDR3 in amino acids: CASSKPRAFIQETQYF. CDR3 in DNA: TGTGCCAGCAGCAAACCCAGGGCCTTTATTCAAGAGACCCAGTACTTC.

The J gene is TRBJ2-7, the V gene TRBV4-1; TRBD1 aligns across 12 bases. The CDR3 runs to 16 residues. V was pared by 2 bases and J by 7 bases, with 9 bases of the junction left unmatched. Germline-derived CDR1 and CDR2 are MGHRA and YSYEKL. As DNA, the CDR3 is TGCGCCAGCAGCCAATACCCGGGACAGGGGGCGGAAGAGCAGTACGTC. As protein: CASSQYPGQGAEEQYV.

This chain connects TRBV5-4 to TRBJ2-5, with TRBD1 identical over 10 bases. V trimming: 3 bases; J trimming: 1 base; junction bases outside the gene matches: 6. CDR3 length equals 16 residues. Per the germline V gene, CDR1 is SGHNT and CDR2 is YYREEE (reference sequence). The CDR3 region has the DNA TGTGCCAGCAGCTCTCCGGGACAGGGGCGCCAAGAGACCCAGTACTTC. Protein product: CASSSPGQGRQETQYF. The complete variable domain, with remaining parts taken from reference TRBV5-4 and TRBJ2-5, reads ETGVTQSPTHLIKTRGQQVTLRCSSQSGHNTVSWYQQALGQGPQFIFQYYREEENGRGNFPPRFSGLQFPNYSSELNVNALELDDSALYLCASSSPGQGRQETQYFGPGTRLLVL.

This chain connects TRBV11-1 to TRBJ1-2; 8 bases map to TRBD1. With V trimmed by 0 bases and J by 6 bases, 3 bases remained unmatched. Germline V lookup: CDR1 SGHAT, CDR2 FQDESV (reference sequence). CDR3 size: 14 residues. CDR3 coding DNA: TGTGCCAGCAGCTTAGCGGACAGGGCCCATGGCTACACCTTC. Encoded protein: CASSLADRAHGYTF.

The gene calls are TRBV28 and TRBJ1-1; 8 nucleotides align to TRBD1. Looked up from germline, CDR1 is MDHEN and CDR2 is SYDVKM. Trimming at V came to 3 bases and at J to 0 bases, leaving 3 bases not matched to a gene. This CDR3 has 15 amino acids. The CDR3: CASSFPGGVNTEAFF. In nucleotides, the CDR3 is TGTGCCAGCAGTTTTCCAGGGGGCGTGAACACTGAAGCTTTCTTT.

The V and J genes are TRBV2 and TRBJ1-2; D gene ambiguous. The CDR3 has 13 residues. Germline V gene lookup returns CDR1 SNHLY and CDR2 FYNNEI. V lost 6 bases, J lost 3 bases, and 11 bases lay in between. The CDR3: CASRRRDDYGYTF. The CDR3 DNA reads as TGTGCCAGCAGGCGGAGGGATGACTATGGCTACACCTTC. The full variable domain, with the rest looked up from reference TRBV2 and TRBJ1-2, is EPEVTQTPSHQVTQMGQEVILRCVPISNHLYFYWYRQILGQKVEFLVSFYNNEISEKSEIFDDQFSVERPDGSNFTLKIRSTKLEDSAMYFCASRRRDDYGYTFGSGTRLTVV.

The chain is built from TRBV18 and TRBJ2-5; 8 bases align to TRBD2. V was clipped by 3 bases and J by 5 bases; unmatched bases: 8. Germline CDR1 reads KGHSH; CDR2 reads LQKENI. CDR3 length equals 15 residues. The CDR3 is CASSPGLARAETQYF. The CDR3 bases are TGTGCCAGCTCACCTGGACTAGCTCGGGCGGAGACCCAGTACTTC.

The chain recombines TRBV5-1 with TRBJ1-2, with D perhaps TRBD1 (6 bases). CDR1 is SGHRS and CDR2 is YFSETQ in the germline V gene. The CDR3 is 14 residues long. The V and J ends lost 0 bases and 4 bases respectively, with 10 bases between them. This CDR3 reads CASSLGTEIYGYTF. The CDR3 DNA sequence: TGCGCCAGCAGCTTGGGGACAGAGATCTATGGCTACACCTTC.

The chain uses TRBV5-4 and TRBJ1-2; maybe TRBD1 (6 bases). V shed 7 bases and J shed 3 bases, with 16 bases lying between them. Germline V gene sequence: CDR1 SGHNT, CDR2 YYREEE (reference sequence). There are 14 residues in the CDR3. CDR3 bases: TGTGCCAGCTCCCTTTTCAGGGGAGACTATGGCTACACCTTC. It codes for CASSLFRGDYGYTF.

The chain employs TRBV7-9 and TRBJ2-7; tentatively, D is TRBD1 (6 bases). The V gene lost 5 bases and the J gene lost 6 bases, with 11 bases spanning the gap. The length of the CDR3 is 12 residues. Germline values: CDR1 SEHNR, CDR2 FQNEAQ (reference sequence). CDR3 region: CASSPEGVEQYF. The CDR3 DNA sequence: TGTGCCAGCAGCCCAGAGGGGGTCGAGCAGTACTTC.

This sequence joins TRBV9 and TRBJ2-1, with TRBD1 as a possible D gene (5 bases). Germline V gives CDR1 SGDLS, CDR2 YYNGEE. V lost 0 bases to trimming and J lost 5 bases, with 12 bases between them. CDR3 length: 15 amino acids. The CDR3: CASSVGQGFNNEQFF. The CDR3 DNA sequence: TGTGCCAGCAGCGTAGGGCAGGGCTTTAACAATGAGCAGTTCTTC. Full variable domain (rest looked up from reference TRBV9 and TRBJ2-1): DSGVTQTPKHLITATGQRVTLRCSPRSGDLSVYWYQQSLDQGLQFLIQYYNGEERAKGNILERFSAQQFPDLHSELNLSSLELGDSALYFCASSVGQGFNNEQFFGPGTRLTVL.

This clone was seen only a few times. The chain links TRBV6-1 to TRBJ1-6; unclear D gene. Trimming removed 4 bases at V and 8 bases at J, with 9 bases between. From germline, CDR1 is MNHNS and CDR2 SASEGT. CDR3 length equals 13 residues. CDR3 sequence (DNA): TGTGCCAGCAGTGTGGCAATTGATTCACCCCTCCACTTT. Translated, it gives CASSVAIDSPLHF.

The rearrangement joins TRBV19 to TRBJ2-7; 8 bases align to TRBD1. Trimming at V came to 5 bases and at J to 0 bases, leaving 6 bases not matched to a gene. Germline V gives CDR1 LNHDA, CDR2 SQIVND (reference sequence). This CDR3 is built from 15 residues. The CDR3, as DNA: TGTGCCAGTAGTCCAAGGGACAGGAGCTCCTACGAGCAGTACTTC. Amino acids: CASSPRDRSSYEQYF.

The chain has TRBV7-8 and TRBJ2-3; D possibly corresponds to TRBD1 (6 bases). V lost 3 bases and J lost 1, with 17 bases in between. The CDR3 covers 17 residues. Germline V gene sequence: CDR1 SGHVS, CDR2 FQNEAQ. CDR3 amino acids: CASSFTPGHPRTDTQYF. The CDR3 DNA sequence: TGTGCCAGCAGCTTCACCCCGGGACATCCCCGCACAGATACGCAGTATTTT.

The chain couples TRBV5-4 to TRBJ2-7, with D perhaps matching TRBD2 (5 bases). Germline CDR1 SGHNT, CDR2 YYREEE (reference sequence). V was cut by 1 base and J by 0 bases, with 14 bases left in between. The CDR3 loop spans 16 amino acids. CDR3 in amino acids: CASSLYPGRSSYEQYF. For the CDR3, the DNA is TGTGCCAGCAGCTTGTACCCGGGAAGGAGCTCCTACGAGCAGTACTTC.

This clone was picked up a small number of times. The CDR3 sequence: CASSLRVFDSPLHF. The CDR3 region has the DNA TGTGCCAGCAGTCTCAGGGTTTTTGATTCACCCCTCCACTTT. V gene TRBV28 combines with J gene TRBJ1-6; possible D gene TRBD1, 5 bases. Trimming took 5 bases from V and 8 from J, leaving 13 bases between them. This CDR3 spans 14 amino acids. The germline V gene encodes CDR1 MDHEN and CDR2 SYDVKM.

The gene calls are TRBV15 and TRBJ1-1; 9 bases line up with TRBD1. The ends lost 3 bases at V and 7 bases at J; junction bases unmatched: 9. Germline V gives CDR1 LNHNV, CDR2 YYDKDF (reference sequence). CDR3 size: 15 residues. The CDR3 protein is CATSSGQGIGGEAFF. The CDR3, as DNA: TGTGCCACCAGCAGCGGACAGGGGATAGGAGGTGAAGCTTTCTTT.

This clone came up once. The chain is built from TRBV2 and TRBJ2-7; 8 nucleotides match TRBD1. Unmatched junction bases numbered 15, after V lost 8 bases and J lost 6 bases. CDR1 SNHLY and CDR2 FYNNEI come from the germline V gene. The CDR3 extends over 15 amino acids. CDR3 coding DNA: TGTGCCAGCCCCCTCGTTGGCAGGGGGCAATGCGAGCAGTACGTC. Protein product: CASPLVGRGQCEQYV.

CDR3: CASSLNPDTEAFF. The CDR3, as DNA: TGTGCCAGCAGTTTAAATCCAGACACTGAAGCTTTCTTT. This chain joins TRBV27 and TRBJ1-1, with D hard to call. This CDR3 contains 13 residues. CDR1 MNHEY and CDR2 SMNVEV come from the germline V gene (reference sequence). The V end lost 2 bases, the J end lost 3 bases, and 7 bases lay between the germline ends.